Sequencing of this T cell receptor beta chain was carried out in a study of T-cell memory formation after mild COVID-19. The study, taken as a whole, reports: Researchers could not confirm that second-wave clones peaking on day 37 targeted SARS-CoV-2.

This clonotype was counted between two and nine times. Its antigen is still unknown. Researchers used 5'RACE with constant-segment primers to make TCR alpha and TCR beta cDNA libraries that carry sample barcodes and UMIs. TCRdb passed the 5' RACE reads through MiXCR, listing each CDR3 protein once. The sample lists fewer than 700,000 distinct CDR3 sequences; under 20% were seen once. The V gene's germline CDR1 is SGHNT and CDR2 YYREEE (reference sequence). This CDR3 is 16 amino acids long. The V end lost 0 bases, the J end lost 3 bases, and 12 bases lay between the germline ends. This receptor was obtained from an adult woman who had mild COVID-19 (a few samples of this study predate the infection). Cell type and time point are not known. Sample: PBMCs or a T cell subset sorted from them (not recorded which). The chain uses TRBV5-4 and TRBJ2-2; D unclear. CDR3 residues: CASSLGSRVHTGELFF. In DNA form, the CDR3 reads TGTGCCAGCAGCTTGGGGTCTAGAGTACACACCGGGGAGCTGTTTTTT.